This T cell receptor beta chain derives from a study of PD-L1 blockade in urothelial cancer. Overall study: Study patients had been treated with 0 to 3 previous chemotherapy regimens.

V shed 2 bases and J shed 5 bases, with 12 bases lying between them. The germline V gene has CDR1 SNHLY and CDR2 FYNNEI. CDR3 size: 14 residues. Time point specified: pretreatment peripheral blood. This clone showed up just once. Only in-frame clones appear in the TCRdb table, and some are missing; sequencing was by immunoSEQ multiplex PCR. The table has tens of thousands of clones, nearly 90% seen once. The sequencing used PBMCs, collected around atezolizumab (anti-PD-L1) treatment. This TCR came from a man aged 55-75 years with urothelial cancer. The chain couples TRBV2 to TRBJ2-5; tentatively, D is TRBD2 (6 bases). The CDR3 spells CASSESGSGETQYF. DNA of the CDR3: TGTGCCAGCAGTGAATCGGGGAGCGGGGAGACCCAGTACTTC.